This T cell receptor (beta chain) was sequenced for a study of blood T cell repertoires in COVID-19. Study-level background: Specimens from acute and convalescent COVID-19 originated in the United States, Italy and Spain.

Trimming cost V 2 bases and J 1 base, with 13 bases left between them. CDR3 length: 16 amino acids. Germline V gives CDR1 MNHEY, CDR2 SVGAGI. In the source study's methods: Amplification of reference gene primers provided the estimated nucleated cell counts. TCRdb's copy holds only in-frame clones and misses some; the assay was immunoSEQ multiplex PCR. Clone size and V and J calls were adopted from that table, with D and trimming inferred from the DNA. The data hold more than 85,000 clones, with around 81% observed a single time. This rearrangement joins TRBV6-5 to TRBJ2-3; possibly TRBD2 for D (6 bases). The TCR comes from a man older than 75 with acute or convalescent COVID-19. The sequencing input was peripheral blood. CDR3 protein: CASSYLRGGGTDTQYF. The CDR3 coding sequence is TGTGCCAGCAGTTACCTGCGGGGAGGAGGCACAGATACGCAGTATTTT.